This T cell receptor beta chain is drawn from a study of post-analysis software for immune sequencing data. Overall study results and limits: When patients were compared with controls, about five TRBV segments were more frequent, TRBV5-6, TRBV5-1 and TRBV20-1 among them.

Prepared TCR beta cDNA libraries contained unique molecular identifiers. TCRdb reanalysed the PCR reads using MiXCR and keeps one entry per CDR3 protein. Among 450,000 to 650,000 distinct CDR3 sequences listed, about 40% were seen once. As concerns this clonotype: Its antigen is still unknown.

CDR1 and CDR2 from the germline V gene are SGHVS and FNYEAQ. CDR3 length equals 17 residues. Trimming removed 3 bases at V and 0 bases at J, with 12 bases between. What was sequenced was blood. This sequence was found in a girl under 18 with multiple sclerosis. The genes are TRBV7-6 and TRBJ2-6; D is ambiguous. For the CDR3, the DNA is TGTGCCAGCAGCTTCAAAGCCGGGCCCTCTGGGGCCAACGTCCTGACTTTC. Translation gives CASSFKAGPSGANVLTF.